The 7 T cell receptor beta chains reported below all come from one sample, sequenced in a study of patients and donors after allogeneic stem cell transplantation. TCRdb fed the RT-PCR reads into MiXCR, producing one record per CDR3 protein. This sample has around 200,000 distinct CDR3 sequences; 35% to 45% occur once, and the top ten carry roughly 12%. The sequencing input was blood, either unsorted or a sorted T cell fraction (not recorded which). These receptors were obtained from a human donor who was either an allogeneic HSCT recipient or a stem cell or donor lymphocyte infusion donor (not recorded which). It is not recorded whose cells these are; they may come from a transplant donor.

The chain recombines TRBV6-2 or TRBV6-3 with TRBJ1-5; D not certain. V lost 5 bases, J lost 4 bases, and 9 bases lay in between. In germline, CDR1 is MNHEY, CDR2 SVGEGT. The CDR3 is made up of 13 amino acids. This CDR3 is CASSNGRNQPQHF. The CDR3 nucleotides are TGTGCCAGCAGTAACGGACGGAATCAGCCCCAGCATTTT.

There are a few counts of this clonotype. V gene TRBV5-1 combines with J gene TRBJ1-4; the match to TRBD1 covers 8 bases. V trimming: 4 bases; J trimming: 10 bases; junction bases outside the gene matches: 6. CDR1 is SGHRS and CDR2 is YFSETQ in the germline V gene. The CDR3 loop spans 13 amino acids. The CDR3 coding sequence is TGCGCCAGCAGCCCGGACAGGGATGGAAAACTGTTTTTT. As protein: CASSPDRDGKLFF. Variable domain in full (rest from reference TRBV5-1 and TRBJ1-4): KAGVTQTPRYLIKTRGQQVTLSCSPISGHRSVSWYQQTPGQGLQFLFEYFSETQRNKGNFPGRFSGRQFSNSRSEMNVSTLELGDSALYLCASSPDRDGKLFFGSGTQLSVL.

Written as DNA, the CDR3 is TGCGCCAGCAGCCAAGATTCCGGGTTCACTGAAGCTTTCTTT. This translates into CASSQDSGFTEAFF. The J gene is TRBJ1-1, the V gene TRBV4-1; D unclear. Trimming took off 0 bases at V and 4 bases at J, with 9 bases between the two ends. The CDR3 loop spans 14 amino acids. Germline V CDR1 and CDR2: MGHRA, YSYEKL.

This clonotype has more than one count but fewer than ten. This chain connects TRBV4-1 to TRBJ1-6; D not resolved. The germline gives CDR1 MGHRA, CDR2 YSYEKL. V lost 0 bases and J 10 bases, leaving 13 bases between the germline ends. This CDR3 is built from 15 residues. CDR3 loop: CASSQEDRAGSPLHF. The CDR3 DNA reads as TGCGCCAGCAGCCAAGAGGATAGGGCTGGGTCACCCCTCCACTTT.

The J gene is TRBJ1-2, the V gene TRBV4-2, with 11 bases matching TRBD1. The V gene's germline CDR1 is LGHNA and CDR2 YNFKEQ. The ends lost 5 bases at V and 6 bases at J; junction bases unmatched: 8. The CDR3 sequence is 15 residues long. As DNA, the CDR3 is TGTGCCAGCAGCAGCCGGGACAGGGGGGGTGATGGCTACACCTTC. Translation gives CASSSRDRGGDGYTF.

This chain joins TRBV4-1 and TRBJ1-5, with 10 bases that match TRBD1. The J segment lost 2 bases and the V segment lost 4 bases, leaving 11 bases of the junction unmatched. This CDR3 is built from 18 residues. Germline V lookup: CDR1 MGHRA, CDR2 YSYEKL. CDR3 DNA: TGCGCCAGCAGCCCGGGACTCGACAGGGGGCCGGGCAATCAGCCCCAGCATTTT. It is translated as CASSPGLDRGPGNQPQHF.

In its sample, this clonotype was seen a few times. The rearrangement uses TRBV5-8 and TRBJ2-7; 7 bases match TRBD1. This CDR3 region has 12 residues. V was pared by 3 bases and J by 6 bases, with 3 bases of the junction left unmatched. The germline V gene encodes CDR1 SGHTS and CDR2 YDEGEE. DNA of the CDR3: TGTGCCAGCAGCTCACAGGGGTTCGAGCAGTACTTC. Translating it yields CASSSQGFEQYF.